This T cell receptor (beta chain) was found in a study of CD8 T cells in Susac syndrome. RNA was extracted with the RNeasy kit, and a quantity of about 0.45 to 1 ug was reverse transcribed using random hexamers. A multiplex approach, immunoSEQ multiplex PCR, amplified TCR beta CDR3 across 54 Vbeta and 13 Jbeta. TCRdb itself ran the immunoSEQ multiplex PCR reads through MiXCR, one entry per CDR3 protein. The sample yields about 440,000 distinct CDR3 sequences, roughly 85% seen once. This CDR3 is built from 15 residues. The germline V gene encodes CDR1 MGHRA and CDR2 YSYEKL. V was pared by 4 bases and J by 6 bases, with 5 bases of the junction left unmatched. TCR beta was sequenced from blood CD8+ and CD4+ T cells. Negative isolation yielded CD8+ and CD4+ T cells; FACS enriched TEMRA cells.

This TCR was recovered from a human donor with multiple sclerosis. This chain connects TRBV4-1 to TRBJ2-1; 11 positions match TRBD2. The sequencing input was CD8+ T cells from PBMCs. The CDR3 spells CASSLTSGDVNEQFF. CDR3 bases: TGCGCCAGCAGCCTGACTAGCGGGGATGTCAATGAGCAGTTCTTC.